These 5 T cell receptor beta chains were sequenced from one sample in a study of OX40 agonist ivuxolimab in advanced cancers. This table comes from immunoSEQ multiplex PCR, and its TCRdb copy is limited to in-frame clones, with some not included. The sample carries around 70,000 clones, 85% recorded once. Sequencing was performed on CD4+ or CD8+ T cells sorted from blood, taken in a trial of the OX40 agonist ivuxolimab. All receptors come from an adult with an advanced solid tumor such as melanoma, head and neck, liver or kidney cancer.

The chain's CDR3 is CASRDGATEAFF. CDR3 nucleotides: TGTGCCTCAAGGGACGGGGCCACTGAAGCTTTCTTT. The chain uses TRBV28 and TRBJ1-1; possible D gene TRBD1, 5 bases. Germline lookup yields CDR1 MDHEN and CDR2 SYDVKM. The CDR3 totals 12 residues. V was trimmed by 11 bases and J by 4 bases, leaving 14 bases between them.

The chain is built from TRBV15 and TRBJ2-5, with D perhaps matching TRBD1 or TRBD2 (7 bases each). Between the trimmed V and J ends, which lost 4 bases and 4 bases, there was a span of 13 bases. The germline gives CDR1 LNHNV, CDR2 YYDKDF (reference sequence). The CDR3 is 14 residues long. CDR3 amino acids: CATSTRGGRETQYF. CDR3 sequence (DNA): TGTGCCACCAGCACCAGGGGGGGCCGAGAGACCCAGTACTTC.

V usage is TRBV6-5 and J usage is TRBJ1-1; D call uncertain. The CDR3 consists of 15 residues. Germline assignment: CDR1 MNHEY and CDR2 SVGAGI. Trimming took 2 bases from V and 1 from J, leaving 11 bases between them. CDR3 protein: CASSYADPGNTEAFF. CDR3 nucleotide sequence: TGTGCCAGCAGTTACGCGGACCCGGGGAACACTGAAGCTTTCTTT.

The CDR3: CASWGSGAPGQFF. Here the CDR3 DNA reads TGTGCCAGCTGGGGAAGCGGGGCCCCCGGGCAGTTCTTC. The chain employs TRBV6-5 and TRBJ2-1, with 7 bases that match TRBD2. This CDR3 is 13 amino acids long. Germline trimming cut 8 bases from V and 12 bases from J; bases unmatched to any gene: 13. Germline values: CDR1 MNHEY, CDR2 SVGAGI.

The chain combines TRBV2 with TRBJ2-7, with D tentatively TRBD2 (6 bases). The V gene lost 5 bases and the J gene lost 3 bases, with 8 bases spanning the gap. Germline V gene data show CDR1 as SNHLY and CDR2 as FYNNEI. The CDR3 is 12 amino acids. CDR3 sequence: CASSLANYEQYF. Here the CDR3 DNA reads TGTGCCAGCAGTCTAGCGAACTACGAGCAGTACTTC.